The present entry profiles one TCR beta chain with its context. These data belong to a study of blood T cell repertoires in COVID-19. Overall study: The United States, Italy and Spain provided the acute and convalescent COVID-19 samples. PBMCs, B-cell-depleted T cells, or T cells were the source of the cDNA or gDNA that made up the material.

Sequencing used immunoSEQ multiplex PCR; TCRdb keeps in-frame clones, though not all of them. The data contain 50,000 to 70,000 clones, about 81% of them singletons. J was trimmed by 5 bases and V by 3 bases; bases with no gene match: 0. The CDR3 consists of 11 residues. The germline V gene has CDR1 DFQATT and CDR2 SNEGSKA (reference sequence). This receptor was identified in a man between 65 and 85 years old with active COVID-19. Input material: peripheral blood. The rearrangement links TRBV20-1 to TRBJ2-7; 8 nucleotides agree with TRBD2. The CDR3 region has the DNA TGCAGTGCTAGGGGACTAGACGAGCAGTACTTC. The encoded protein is CSARGLDEQYF.